This is a list of T cell receptor beta chains from one sample in a study of OX40 agonist ivuxolimab in advanced cancers. Assay: immunoSEQ multiplex PCR; the TCRdb copy retains only in-frame clones and omits some. The data hold about 38,000 clones, with 80% to 90% observed a single time. Sequencing used CD4+ or CD8+ T cells sorted from blood, obtained in a trial of the OX40 agonist ivuxolimab. These receptors came from an adult with an advanced solid tumor such as melanoma, head and neck, liver or kidney cancer. The CDR3 runs from the conserved cysteine through the conserved F or W. A D gene is named only where the DNA matches it firmly. Part of the rows lack a size; the others show once, few, many or a class for expanded clones.

TRBJ2-4,.,TRBV6-5,15,.,TGTGCCAGCAGTTACTCGGCAGGGACCAAAAACATTCAGTACTTC,CASSYSAGTKNIQYF
TRBJ2-1,TRBD2,TRBV4-2,16,.,TGTGCCAGCAGCCAGGAGACTAGCGGGGGGCTCAATGAGCAGTTCTTC,CASSQETSGGLNEQFF
TRBJ2-7,.,TRBV14,13,.,TGTGCCAGCAGCCAAGCTGGTTCCTACGAGCAGTACTTC,CASSQAGSYEQYF
TRBJ2-2,TRBD2,TRBV29-1,14,.,TGCAGCGTTGGAGGACTAGTTGGCACCGGGGAGCTGTTTTTT,CSVGGLVGTGELFF
TRBJ2-1,.,TRBV27,15,once,TGTGCCAGCAGCATCAGGGGGGACTCCTACAATGAGCAGTTCTTC,CASSIRGDSYNEQFF
TRBJ2-1,TRBD2,TRBV9,16,.,TGTGCCAGCAGCCCCCATAGGACGGGGCCTAGCGGTGAGCAGTTCTTC,CASSPHRTGPSGEQFF
TRBJ2-7,.,TRBV7-2,15,.,TGTGCCAGCAGCTCTCTCCAGACCCAGTCCTACGAGCAGTACTTC,CASSSLQTQSYEQYF
TRBJ2-7,.,TRBV11-2,15,few,TGTGCCAGCAGCTTAGTTCCCGGGAGCTCCTACGAGCAGTACTTC,CASSLVPGSSYEQYF
TRBJ1-1,.,TRBV4-1,14,.,TGCGCCAGCAGCCAAAGGGAATCGGGGACTGAAGCTTTCTTT,CASSQRESGTEAFF
TRBJ1-4,TRBD1,TRBV4-3,15,.,TGCGCCAGCAGCCCCTCGGACAGGGTGCCTGAAAAACTGTTTTTT,CASSPSDRVPEKLFF
TRBJ2-7,.,TRBV7-2,13,few,TGTGCCAGCGGCCTTGGACTTACCTACGAGCAGTACTTC,CASGLGLTYEQYF
TRBJ2-2,.,TRBV29-1,14,once,TGCAGCGTTGAAATAGAGCTCAACACCGGGGAGCTGTTTTTT,CSVEIELNTGELFF
TRBJ1-5,.,TRBV6-5,13,.,TGTGCCAGCAGCCCAAGTAGCAATCAGCCCCAGCATTTT,CASSPSSNQPQHF
TRBJ1-6,TRBD1,TRBV19,15,.,TGTGCCAGTAGTATTCAGGGGGCTGCTAATTCACCCCTCCACTTT,CASSIQGAANSPLHF
TRBJ1-2,.,TRBV13,14,.,TGTGCCAGCAGCGGGTACAGGGAACTAGGTGGCTACACCTTC,CASSGYRELGGYTF
TRBJ2-2,.,TRBV27,13,.,TGTGCCAGCAGTTCAATTAACACCGGGGAGCTGTTTTTT,CASSSINTGELFF
TRBJ1-1,.,TRBV7-3,13,few,TGTGCCAGCAGCTTAGGATATAACACTGAAGCTTTCTTT,CASSLGYNTEAFF
TRBJ2-6,.,TRBV7-2,14,.,TGTGCCAGCAGCCGAGGCTCTGGGGCCAACGTCCTGACTTTC,CASSRGSGANVLTF
TRBJ1-4,.,TRBV5-1,15,.,TGCGCCAGCAGCGAAGGGGTTCTTGTTAATGAAAAACTGTTTTTT,CASSEGVLVNEKLFF
TRBJ1-2,TRBD1,TRBV27,15,once,TGTGCCAGCAGTTCCCTGACAGGGGTGTTGAGAGGCTACACCTTC,CASSSLTGVLRGYTF
TRBJ2-6,.,TRBV7-9,17,.,TGTGCCAGCAGCACGACCGTTACGGGAACTGGGGCCAACGTCCTGACTTTC,CASSTTVTGTGANVLTF
TRBJ2-3,TRBD2,TRBV28,16,.,TGTGCCAGCAGTCCCCCCGGGGGGGCCTACACAGATACGCAGTATTTT,CASSPPGGAYTDTQYF
TRBJ1-1,.,TRBV7-9,11,.,TGTGCCAGCAGCTTAAACCCAGAAGCTTTCTTT,CASSLNPEAFF
TRBJ2-7,TRBD1,TRBV7-2,14,once,TGTGCCAGCAGCCCGCCGGACAGGCACTACGAGCAGTACTTC,CASSPPDRHYEQYF
TRBJ2-7,.,TRBV7-9,14,.,TGTGCCAGCAGCTTAGCGGGACCCTACTACGAGCAGTACTTC,CASSLAGPYYEQYF
TRBJ2-2,.,TRBV6-1,19,.,TGTGCCAGCAGTGAGGTGGGCCCTCTTAGATACTCGAACACCGGGGAGCTGTTTTTT,CASSEVGPLRYSNTGELFF
TRBJ1-2,.,TRBV7-9,16,.,TGTGCCAGCAGCTTAGTCCGGATCCAGATTAACTATGGCTACACCTTC,CASSLVRIQINYGYTF
TRBJ2-1,TRBD2,TRBV7-9,16,.,TGTGCCAGCAGCTTAGTAGGACTAGCGGCTAACAATGAGCAGTTCTTC,CASSLVGLAANNEQFF
TRBJ1-6,.,TRBV27,15,.,TGTGCCAGCAGGCCGCGAGTGGTCTATAATTCACCCCTCCACTTT,CASRPRVVYNSPLHF